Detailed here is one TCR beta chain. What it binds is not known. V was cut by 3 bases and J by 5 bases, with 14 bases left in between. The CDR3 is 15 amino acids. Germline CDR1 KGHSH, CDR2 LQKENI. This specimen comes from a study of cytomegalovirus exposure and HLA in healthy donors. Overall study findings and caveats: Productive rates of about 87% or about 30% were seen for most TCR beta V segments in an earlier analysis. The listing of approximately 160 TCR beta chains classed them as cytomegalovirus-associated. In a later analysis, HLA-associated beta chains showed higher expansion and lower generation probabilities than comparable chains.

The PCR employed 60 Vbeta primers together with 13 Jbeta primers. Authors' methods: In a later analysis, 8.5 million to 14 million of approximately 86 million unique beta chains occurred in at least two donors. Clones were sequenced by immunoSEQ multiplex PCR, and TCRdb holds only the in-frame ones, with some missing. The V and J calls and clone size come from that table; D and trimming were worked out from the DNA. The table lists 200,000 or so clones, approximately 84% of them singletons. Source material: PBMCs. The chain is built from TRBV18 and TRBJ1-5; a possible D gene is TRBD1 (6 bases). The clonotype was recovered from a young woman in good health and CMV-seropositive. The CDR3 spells CASSPQTGSDQPQHF. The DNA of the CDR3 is TGTGCCAGCTCACCCCAAACAGGGAGTGATCAGCCCCAGCATTTT.